Each of the 20 T cell receptor beta chains below was sequenced from the same sample in a study of blood T cell repertoires in COVID-19. TCRdb's copy holds only in-frame clones and misses some; the assay was immunoSEQ multiplex PCR. Altogether 300,000 to 350,000 clones are present, 75% to 90% being singletons, with the ten largest covering about 2.3%. The sample consisted of peripheral blood. The receptors originated from a man aged 18 to 30 with active or convalescent COVID-19.

In DNA, the CDR3 is TGTGCCAGCAGCTTAGCGACTAGCGGGGCAAAAAATCCCTACGAGCAGTACTTC. Translation gives CASSLATSGAKNPYEQYF. The chain has TRBV7-9 and TRBJ2-7; TRBD2 agrees at 11 bases. The CDR3 covers 18 residues. Germline CDR1 and CDR2: SEHNR and FQNEAQ (reference sequence). V shed 0 bases and J 2 bases; nucleotides not matched to a gene: 9. The complete variable domain, with remaining parts taken from reference TRBV7-9 and TRBJ2-7, reads DTGVSQNPRHKITKRGQNVTFRCDPISEHNRLYWYRQTLGQGPEFLTYFQNEAQLEKSRLLSDRFSAERPKGSFSTLEIQRTEQGDSAMYLCASSLATSGAKNPYEQYFGPGTRLTVT.

V and J are TRBV7-2 and TRBJ2-7, with 10 bases aligning to TRBD2. This CDR3 is 15 amino acids long. Losses at the gene ends were 1 base for V and 3 bases for J; bases not matched to a gene: 3. Germline V gene data show CDR1 as SGHTA and CDR2 as FQGNSA. The CDR3 sequence is CASSLDSSGSYEQYF. As DNA, the CDR3 is TGTGCCAGCAGCTTAGATTCTAGCGGGAGCTACGAGCAGTACTTC.

This rearrangement joins TRBV7-8 to TRBJ1-5, with TRBD1 matching 7 bases. The CDR3 loop spans 14 amino acids. Germline loops: CDR1 SGHVS, CDR2 FQNEAQ. Trimming removed 5 bases from V and 9 bases from J; junction bases left unmatched: 10. CDR3 sequence: CASSTGQYLGPQHF. CDR3 in DNA: TGTGCCAGCAGCACGGGACAGTACTTAGGGCCCCAGCATTTT.

This chain joins TRBV7-9 and TRBJ1-2; TRBD1 matches at 9 bases. Germline V lookup: CDR1 SEHNR, CDR2 FQNEAQ (reference sequence). The junction had 9 bases not matched to a gene; V was cut back by 3 bases and J by 4 bases. The CDR3 is 16 amino acids. This CDR3 reads CASSFGGTGGGYGYTF. The DNA for the CDR3 is TGTGCCAGCAGCTTTGGAGGCACAGGGGGCGGCTATGGCTACACCTTC. Full variable domain (missing parts from reference TRBV7-9 and TRBJ1-2): DTGVSQNPRHKITKRGQNVTFRCDPISEHNRLYWYRQTLGQGPEFLTYFQNEAQLEKSRLLSDRFSAERPKGSFSTLEIQRTEQGDSAMYLCASSFGGTGGGYGYTFGSGTRLTVV.

This clone occurred a few times. The V gene is TRBV18, the J gene TRBJ1-1; D not certain. This CDR3 comprises 13 residues. Germline lookup yields CDR1 KGHSH and CDR2 LQKENI. V lost 2 bases and J 4 bases, leaving 8 bases between the germline ends. DNA of the CDR3: TGTGCCAGCTCACCATCGGGATCCACTGAAGCTTTCTTT. It encodes CASSPSGSTEAFF. Combining the CDR3 with reference TRBV18 and TRBJ1-1 gives the whole variable domain NAGVMQNPRHLVRRRGQEARLRCSPMKGHSHVYWYRQLPEEGLKFMVYLQKENIIDESGMPKERFSAEFPKEGPSILRIQQVVRGDSAAYFCASSPSGSTEAFFGQGTRLTVV.

V usage is TRBV5-1 and J usage is TRBJ1-1; the match to TRBD1 covers 8 bases. The germline CDR1 and CDR2 sequences are SGHRS and YFSETQ. J gave up 0 bases and V 6 bases, and 4 bases lay outside the gene matches. The CDR3 is 14 amino acids. In DNA, the CDR3 is TGCGCCAGCATGCGACAGGGGATGAACACTGAAGCTTTCTTT. This encodes CASMRQGMNTEAFF.

The chain combines TRBV14 with TRBJ1-1; D call uncertain. This CDR3 is built from 14 residues. V dropped 4 bases and J dropped 9 bases, with 18 bases sitting between them. Germline V lookup: CDR1 SGHDN, CDR2 FVKESK. CDR3 region: CASSPDWASSKAFF. Here the CDR3 DNA reads TGTGCCAGCAGCCCCGATTGGGCCTCCAGTAAAGCTTTCTTT. Looking up the rest from reference TRBV14 and TRBJ1-1 gives the full variable domain: EAGVTQFPSHSVIEKGQTVTLRCDPISGHDNLYWYRRVMGKEIKFLLHFVKESKQDESGMPNNRFLAERTGGTYSTLKVQPAELEDSGVYFCASSPDWASSKAFFGQGTRLTVV.

The chain employs TRBV19 and TRBJ2-3, with TRBD2 matching 12 bases. The germline V gene has CDR1 LNHDA and CDR2 SQIVND (reference sequence). V dropped 7 bases and J dropped 6; count of bases not matched to a gene: 14. The length of the CDR3 is 17 residues. The CDR3 reads CASNPLWTSGASDTQYF. The CDR3 DNA reads TGTGCCAGTAACCCCCTTTGGACTAGCGGGGCCTCTGATACGCAGTATTTT. Drawing the rest from reference TRBV19 and TRBJ2-3, the complete variable domain is DGGITQSPKYLFRKEGQNVTLSCEQNLNHDAMYWYRQDPGQGLRLIYYSQIVNDFQKGDIAEGYSVSREKKESFPLTVTSAQKNPTAFYLCASNPLWTSGASDTQYFGPGTRLTVL.

This clone turned up a few times. The gene calls are TRBV5-4 and TRBJ2-1; D perhaps matches TRBD2 (6 bases). V gave up 1 base and J gave up 4 bases, with 12 bases separating them. Germline CDR1 is SGHNT and CDR2 is YYREEE (reference sequence). CDR3 length equals 15 residues. The CDR3 region has the DNA TGTGCCAGCAGCTTGCAGGCGGGGTTGTACAATGAGCAGTTCTTC. Translated: CASSLQAGLYNEQFF.

The rearrangement links TRBV24-1 to TRBJ2-5; 12 bases agree with TRBD2. The trim removed 5 bases at V and 4 bases at J, leaving 4 bases unmatched. This CDR3 spans 15 amino acids. Per the germline V gene, CDR1 is KGHDR and CDR2 is SFDVKD. The CDR3 DNA reads TGTGCCACCAGTGTCCCTAGCGGGAGGGCAGAGACCCAGTACTTC. Protein sequence: CATSVPSGRAETQYF.

The chain recombines TRBV7-2 with TRBJ1-4, with a possible D match to TRBD1 (5 bases). Trimming shortened V by 5 bases and J by 8 bases, and 18 bases separated the two germline ends. CDR1 and CDR2 (germline): SGHTA, FQGNSA. The CDR3 is made up of 15 amino acids. The CDR3 region is CASSPGPRGIEKLFF. The CDR3 DNA reads TGTGCCAGCAGCCCGGGACCCCGGGGGATAGAAAAACTGTTTTTT.

The gene calls are TRBV18 and TRBJ2-3; no reliable D call. Germline V gene data show CDR1 as KGHSH and CDR2 as LQKENI. Between the trimmed V and J ends, which lost 6 bases and 4 bases, there was a span of 11 bases. CDR3 length equals 13 residues. CDR3: CASSLYGSDTQYF. CDR3 bases: TGTGCCAGCTCCTTATACGGGTCAGATACGCAGTATTTT.

V gene TRBV27 combines with J gene TRBJ2-5, with TRBD2 matching 7 bases. From germline, CDR1 is MNHEY and CDR2 SMNVEV (reference sequence). V gave up 3 bases and J gave up 2 bases; unmatched junction bases: 9. The CDR3 is made up of 16 amino acids. The CDR3 spells CASSFDQPGGQETQYF. The DNA of the CDR3 is TGTGCCAGCAGTTTCGATCAGCCGGGGGGTCAAGAGACCCAGTACTTC.

The CDR3 reads CASKRDRTYGYTF. DNA for the CDR3: TGTGCCAGCAAACGGGACAGAACTTATGGCTACACCTTC. The chain links TRBV6-5 to TRBJ1-2; TRBD1 aligns across 7 bases. The CDR3 loop spans 13 amino acids. Germline CDR1 reads MNHEY; CDR2 reads SVGAGI. The ends lost 7 bases at V and 5 bases at J; junction bases unmatched: 7.

The chain uses TRBV6-2 or TRBV6-3 and TRBJ1-3; 7 nucleotides match TRBD1. V lost 4 bases and J lost 0; bases outside the gene matches: 6. From germline, CDR1 is MNHEY and CDR2 SVGEGT. CDR3 length equals 16 residues. The CDR3 coding sequence is TGTGCCAGCAGTTCGACAGGGATCGGCTCTGGAAACACCATATATTTT. Encoded protein: CASSSTGIGSGNTIYF.

Only one count was recorded for this clone. The V call is TRBV28, the J call TRBJ2-1, with D possibly TRBD2 on 6 matching bases. CDR3 size: 16 residues. Germline values: CDR1 MDHEN, CDR2 SYDVKM. Trimming removed 7 bases at V and 3 bases at J, with 19 bases between. In DNA, the CDR3 is TGTGCCAGCACAACCCCGGGAGACGACTTCTACAATGAGCAGTTCTTC. Amino acid sequence: CASTTPGDDFYNEQFF.

This clone has only one observation. The gene calls are TRBV18 and TRBJ2-1; TRBD1 is a possible D gene (5 bases). The V and J ends lost 1 base and 8 bases respectively, with 18 bases between them. The CDR3 sequence is 16 residues long. Germline V gives CDR1 KGHSH, CDR2 LQKENI. CDR3 loop: CASSPLGVGAGDEQFF. CDR3 sequence (DNA): TGTGCCAGCTCACCACTCGGAGTTGGGGCAGGCGATGAGCAGTTCTTC.

This chain links TRBV18 with TRBJ2-7; TRBD2 agrees at 8 bases. This CDR3 contains 16 residues. The junction had 11 bases not matched to a gene; V was cut back by 2 bases and J by 5 bases. Germline assignment: CDR1 KGHSH and CDR2 LQKENI. The CDR3 here is CASSPEGASGYNEQYF. Written as DNA, the CDR3 is TGTGCCAGCTCACCAGAGGGAGCTAGCGGGTATAACGAGCAGTACTTC. Full variable domain (outside the CDR3, taken from reference TRBV18 and TRBJ2-7): NAGVMQNPRHLVRRRGQEARLRCSPMKGHSHVYWYRQLPEEGLKFMVYLQKENIIDESGMPKERFSAEFPKEGPSILRIQQVVRGDSAAYFCASSPEGASGYNEQYFGPGTRLTVT.

The chain links TRBV19 to TRBJ1-6; D is perhaps TRBD1 (5 bases). V shed 3 bases and J shed 10 bases, with 13 bases lying between them. CDR3 size: 14 residues. Per the germline V gene, CDR1 is LNHDA and CDR2 is SQIVND (reference sequence). CDR3: CASSMWQGRSPLHF. For the CDR3, the DNA is TGTGCCAGTAGTATGTGGCAGGGAAGATCACCCCTCCACTTT.

The rearrangement uses TRBV25-1 and TRBJ2-5, with D possibly matching TRBD1 (7 bases). The CDR3 consists of 15 residues. The V gene's germline CDR1 is MGHDK and CDR2 SYGVNS. V lost 8 bases and J 1 base, leaving 17 bases between the germline ends. This CDR3 reads CASGGFGTAQETQYF. CDR3 DNA: TGTGCCAGCGGGGGGTTCGGGACAGCCCAAGAGACCCAGTACTTC.